Each of the 13 T cell receptor beta chains below was sequenced from the same sample in a study of blood T cell repertoires in COVID-19. Data came from immunoSEQ multiplex PCR; TCRdb stores just in-frame clones and leaves some out. The table includes 150,000 to 200,000 clones, about 84% detected once. Sequencing input: PBMCs or T cells enriched from blood (not recorded which). The receptors were sampled from a man aged 35 to 55 who had recovered from COVID-19.

The V call is TRBV10-1, the J call TRBJ2-3; tentatively, D is TRBD2 (5 bases). CDR3 size: 13 residues. From germline, CDR1 is WNHNN and CDR2 SYGVQD (reference sequence). Trimming stripped 5 bases from V and 2 bases from J, with 8 bases between. CDR3 sequence: CASSRGYTDTQYF. CDR3 bases: TGCGCCAGCAGTCGGGGTTACACAGATACGCAGTATTTT.

This chain joins TRBV18 and TRBJ2-2; D is uncertain. CDR3 length: 15 amino acids. Germline CDR1 KGHSH, CDR2 LQKENI. The V end was cut by 2 bases, the J end by 4 bases, with 11 bases between. The CDR3 protein is CASSPAPTGTGELFF. The CDR3 DNA sequence: TGTGCCAGCTCACCAGCTCCTACGGGCACCGGGGAGCTGTTTTTT.

This clone was counted only a few times. The rearrangement links TRBV7-9 to TRBJ1-3, with D unresolved. The V gene's germline CDR1 is SEHNR and CDR2 FQNEAQ (reference sequence). The ends were cut back, 1 base at V and 0 bases at J, with 19 bases in the middle. This CDR3 region has 19 residues. CDR3 in DNA: TGTGCCAGCAGCTTAGTTGAGGTCTGGCTCGTGAACTCTGGAAACACCATATATTTT. It yields the protein CASSLVEVWLVNSGNTIYF.

The V call is TRBV21-1, the J call TRBJ2-5; TRBD1 reflects the table's D call only, with no check against the DNA. TRBV21-1 counts as a pseudogene. The CDR3 is 18 residues long. As DNA, the CDR3 is TGTGCCAGCAGCAAAGAGGGGAATGGCGGTCACCGCCAGGAGACCCAGTACTTC. Protein product: CASSKEGNGGHRQETQYF.

This chain links TRBV11-2 with TRBJ2-1; 10 bases are shared with TRBD2. This CDR3 region has 16 residues. CDR1 is SGHAT and CDR2 is FQNNGV in the germline V gene. V lost 5 bases, J lost 9 bases, and 13 bases stayed unmatched. Here the CDR3 reads CASSPLAGETLSEQFF. In nucleotides, the CDR3 is TGTGCCAGCAGCCCTCTAGCGGGGGAGACCCTGAGTGAGCAGTTCTTC. Looking up the rest from reference TRBV11-2 and TRBJ2-1 gives the full variable domain: EAGVAQSPRYKIIEKRQSVAFWCNPISGHATLYWYQQILGQGPKLLIQFQNNGVVDDSQLPKDRFSAERLKGVDSTLKIQPAKLEDSAVYLCASSPLAGETLSEQFFGPGTRLTVL.

This chain links TRBV4-1 with TRBJ1-4; D remains unclear. The germline CDR1 and CDR2 sequences are MGHRA and YSYEKL. V was trimmed by 1 base and J by 2 bases, leaving 14 bases between them. CDR3 length: 17 residues. In DNA, the CDR3 is TGCGCCAGCAGCCAAGGGGGTGGAGGTTGGACTAATGAAAAACTGTTTTTT. Its protein product is CASSQGGGGWTNEKLFF.

The chain employs TRBV7-3 and TRBJ2-2; D is ambiguous. The germline V gene has CDR1 SGHTA and CDR2 FQGTGA. Trimming removed 5 bases at V and 6 bases at J, with 7 bases between. This CDR3 is built from 12 residues. CDR3 in DNA: TGTGCCAGCAGCCCCCAGGCCGGGGAGCTGTTTTTT. As protein: CASSPQAGELFF.

The J gene is TRBJ1-2, the V gene TRBV7-8; tentative D call: TRBD1 (5 bases). CDR3 length: 14 amino acids. Germline CDR1 SGHVS, CDR2 FQNEAQ. V was cut by 0 bases and J by 8 bases, with 13 bases left in between. CDR3 region: CASSLAPGGPGYTF. The DNA of the CDR3 is TGTGCCAGCAGCTTAGCCCCGGGGGGTCCGGGCTACACCTTC.

The J gene is TRBJ1-5, the V gene TRBV11-2; unclear D gene. Trimming took 4 bases from V and 0 from J, leaving 7 bases between them. CDR3 size: 14 residues. Per the germline V gene, CDR1 is SGHAT and CDR2 is FQNNGV. This CDR3 reads CASSSVISNQPQHF. Here the CDR3 DNA reads TGTGCCAGCAGCTCGGTGATTAGCAATCAGCCCCAGCATTTT.

V is TRBV11-2 and J is TRBJ1-5; D remains unclear. V was cut by 1 base and J by 4 bases, with 5 bases left in between. The CDR3 has 13 residues. Per germline, CDR1 SGHAT and CDR2 FQNNGV. CDR3 residues: CASSLGENQPQHF. DNA of the CDR3: TGTGCCAGCAGCTTAGGAGAGAATCAGCCCCAGCATTTT.

This chain uses TRBV7-3 with TRBJ2-3; 12 bases line up with TRBD1. Germline-derived CDR1 and CDR2 are SGHTA and FQGTGA. V was clipped by 5 bases and J by 5 bases; unmatched bases: 11. The CDR3 consists of 17 residues. CDR3: CASSPLGTGGALDTQYF. In DNA, the CDR3 is TGTGCCAGCAGCCCACTCGGGACAGGGGGCGCATTAGATACGCAGTATTTT.

V gene TRBV5-1 combines with J gene TRBJ1-5; no definite D call. Germline assignment: CDR1 SGHRS and CDR2 YFSETQ. Deletions cut 0 bases from V and 6 bases from J, with 7 bases between. This CDR3 region has 13 residues. The CDR3 loop reads CASSLDTGQPQHF. Here the CDR3 DNA reads TGCGCCAGCAGCTTGGATACCGGTCAGCCCCAGCATTTT.

This chain links TRBV6-1 with TRBJ1-6; D is undetermined. V lost 2 bases to trimming and J lost 11 bases, with 7 bases between them. This CDR3 comprises 12 residues. Looked up from germline, CDR1 is MNHNS and CDR2 is SASEGT. The CDR3 coding sequence is TGTGCCAGCAGTGAAATGTGGCCACCCCTCCACTTT. This translates into CASSEMWPPLHF.